This entry features one T cell receptor (beta chain) sequence. Its specificity is not known. TRB cDNA was prepared as libraries by UMI-labeled 5' RACE. TCRdb re-called the 5' RACE reads and gives one entry per CDR3 protein, without DNA. The sample's table shows about 130,000 distinct CDR3 sequences. These data are taken from a study of CXCR3-negative and CXCR3-positive naive CD8 T cells. General study points: The naive subsets expressed comparable surface CD5, and the authors inferred TCR strength from TRB CDR3 properties. Against CXCR3-negative naive cells, CXCR3-positive naive cells showed more hydrophobic TRB CDR3s. Naive CXCR3-positive and CXCR3-negative cells shared similar TRBV-TRBJ usage, unlike memory cells. Memory CD8+ cells showed much lower diversity, while both naive subsets were comparably high.

CDR1 SEHNR and CDR2 FQNEAQ come from the germline V gene (reference sequence). The CDR3 is made up of 13 amino acids. This rearrangement joins TRBV7-9 to TRBJ1-1; TCRdb calls TRBD1, which cannot be checked without DNA. This TCR was recovered from a human donor in good health. Some clones in this sample may be carry-over from other donors' samples. The sample was naive CXCR3- CD8+ T cells from blood. Subset specified: CD45RO-CCR7+CD27+CD95- naive CD8+ T cells lacking CXCR3 (TNR3-). The CDR3 here is CASSLQDRYEAFF.